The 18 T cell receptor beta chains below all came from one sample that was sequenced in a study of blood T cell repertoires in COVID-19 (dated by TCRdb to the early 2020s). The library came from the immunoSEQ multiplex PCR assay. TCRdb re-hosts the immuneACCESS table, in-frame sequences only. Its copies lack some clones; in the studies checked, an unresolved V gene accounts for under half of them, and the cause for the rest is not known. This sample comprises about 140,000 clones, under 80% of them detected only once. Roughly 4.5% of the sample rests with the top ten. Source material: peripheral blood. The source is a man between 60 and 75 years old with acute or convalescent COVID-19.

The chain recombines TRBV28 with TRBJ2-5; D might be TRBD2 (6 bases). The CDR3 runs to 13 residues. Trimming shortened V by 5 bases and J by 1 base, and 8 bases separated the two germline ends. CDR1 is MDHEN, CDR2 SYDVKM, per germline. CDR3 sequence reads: CASSAGGQETQYF. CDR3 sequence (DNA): TGTGCCAGCAGTGCCGGGGGCCAAGAGACCCAGTACTTC.

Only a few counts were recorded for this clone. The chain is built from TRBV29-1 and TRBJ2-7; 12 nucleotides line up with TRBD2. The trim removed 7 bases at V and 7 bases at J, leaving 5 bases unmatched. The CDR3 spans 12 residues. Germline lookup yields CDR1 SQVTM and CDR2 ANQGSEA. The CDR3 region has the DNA TGCAGCGCACCGGGACTAGCGGGTGAGCAGTACTTC. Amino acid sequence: CSAPGLAGEQYF.

The CDR3 DNA sequence: TGTGCCAGCAGTTTATCACCGCTCCTCCACAGGGGGAGGGGACGGAGCACTGAAGCTTTCTTT. Translating gives CASSLSPLLHRGRGRSTEAFF. The chain links TRBV27 to TRBJ1-1, with 8 nucleotides matching TRBD1. This CDR3 comprises 21 residues. V gave up 0 bases and J gave up 4 bases; unmatched junction bases: 22. Per the germline V gene, CDR1 is MNHEY and CDR2 is SMNVEV (reference sequence).

The CDR3 here is CASSLAKEQTKQYF. CDR3 bases: TGTGCCAGCAGCTTAGCGAAGGAACAGACCAAGCAGTATTTT. V and J are TRBV7-2 and TRBJ2-3; D is undetermined. The CDR3 totals 14 residues. Germline CDR1 and CDR2: SGHTA and FQGNSA. V gave up 0 bases and J gave up 11 bases, with 15 bases separating them.

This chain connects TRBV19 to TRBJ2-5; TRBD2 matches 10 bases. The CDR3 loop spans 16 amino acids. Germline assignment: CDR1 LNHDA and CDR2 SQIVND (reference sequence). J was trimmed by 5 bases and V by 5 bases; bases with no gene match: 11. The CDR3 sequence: CASSPMTSGFRETQYF. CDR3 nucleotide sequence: TGTGCCAGTAGTCCCATGACTAGCGGGTTTCGGGAGACCCAGTACTTC.

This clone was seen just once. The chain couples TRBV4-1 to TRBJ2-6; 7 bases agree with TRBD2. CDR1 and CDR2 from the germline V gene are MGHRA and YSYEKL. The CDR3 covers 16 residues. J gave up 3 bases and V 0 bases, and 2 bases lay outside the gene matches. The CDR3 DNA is TGCGCCAGCAGCCAAGATTGGACTAGTGGGGCCAACGTCCTGACTTTC. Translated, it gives CASSQDWTSGANVLTF.

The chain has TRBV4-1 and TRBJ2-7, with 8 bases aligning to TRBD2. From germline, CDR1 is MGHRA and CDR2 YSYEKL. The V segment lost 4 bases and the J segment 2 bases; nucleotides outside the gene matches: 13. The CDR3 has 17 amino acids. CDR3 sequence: CASSRSSEGLVAYEQYF. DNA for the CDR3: TGCGCCAGCAGCCGATCGTCAGAGGGACTAGTCGCCTACGAGCAGTACTTC.

The CDR3 here is CAVRREERIETQYF. For the CDR3, the DNA is TGTGCCGTCCGGAGGGAGGAACGGATAGAGACCCAGTACTTC. V gene TRBV6-5 combines with J gene TRBJ2-5, with D perhaps TRBD2 (6 bases). CDR1 is MNHEY, CDR2 SVGAGI, per germline. CDR3 length: 14 amino acids. V lost 11 bases and J 4 bases, leaving 20 bases between the germline ends.

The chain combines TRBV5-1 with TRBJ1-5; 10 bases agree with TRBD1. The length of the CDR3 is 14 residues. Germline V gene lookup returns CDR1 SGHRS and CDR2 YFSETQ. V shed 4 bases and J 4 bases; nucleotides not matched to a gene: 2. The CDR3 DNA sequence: TGCGCCAGCAGCGTGGGACAGGGGAATCAGCCCCAGCATTTT. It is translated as CASSVGQGNQPQHF.

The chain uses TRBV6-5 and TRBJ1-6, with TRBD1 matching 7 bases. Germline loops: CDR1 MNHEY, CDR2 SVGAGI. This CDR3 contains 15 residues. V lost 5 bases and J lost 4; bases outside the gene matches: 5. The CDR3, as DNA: TGTGCCAGCAGTAGGGGGCCTACTTATAATTCACCCCTCCACTTT. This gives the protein CASSRGPTYNSPLHF.

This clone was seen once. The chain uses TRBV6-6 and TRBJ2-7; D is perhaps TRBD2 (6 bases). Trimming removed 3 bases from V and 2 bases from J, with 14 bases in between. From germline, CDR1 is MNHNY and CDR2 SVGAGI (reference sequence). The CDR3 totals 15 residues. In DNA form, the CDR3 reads TGTGCCAGCAGTTATCTTGGCGGGGCGGCCTACGAGCAGTACTTC. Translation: CASSYLGGAAYEQYF.

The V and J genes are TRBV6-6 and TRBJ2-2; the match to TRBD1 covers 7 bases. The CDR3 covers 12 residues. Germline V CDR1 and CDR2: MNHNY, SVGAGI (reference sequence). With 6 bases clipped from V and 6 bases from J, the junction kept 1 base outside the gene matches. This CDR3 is CASSQGAGELFF. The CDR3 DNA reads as TGTGCCAGCAGCCAGGGGGCCGGGGAGCTGTTTTTT.

The CDR3, as DNA: TGCAGCGGGGACAGGCCTTTTCTGAACACTGAAGCTTTCTTT. As protein: CSGDRPFLNTEAFF. The chain has TRBV29-1 and TRBJ1-1, with TRBD1 matching 8 bases. The CDR3 is 14 residues long. Germline V CDR1 and CDR2: SQVTM, ANQGSEA. The trim removed 7 bases at V and 0 bases at J, leaving 7 bases unmatched.

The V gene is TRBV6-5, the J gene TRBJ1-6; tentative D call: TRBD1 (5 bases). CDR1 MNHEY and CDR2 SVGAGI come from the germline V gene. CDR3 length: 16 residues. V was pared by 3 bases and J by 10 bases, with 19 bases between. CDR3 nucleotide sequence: TGTGCCAGCAGTTATAGTTTGGGCAGGGTCGCCTCACCCCTCCACTTT. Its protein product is CASSYSLGRVASPLHF.

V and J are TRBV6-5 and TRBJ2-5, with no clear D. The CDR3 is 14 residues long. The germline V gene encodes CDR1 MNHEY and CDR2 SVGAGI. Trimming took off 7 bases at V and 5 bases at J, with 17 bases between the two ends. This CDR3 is CASTWSRPRETQYF. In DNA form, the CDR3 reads TGTGCCAGCACCTGGAGCAGACCGAGGGAGACCCAGTACTTC.

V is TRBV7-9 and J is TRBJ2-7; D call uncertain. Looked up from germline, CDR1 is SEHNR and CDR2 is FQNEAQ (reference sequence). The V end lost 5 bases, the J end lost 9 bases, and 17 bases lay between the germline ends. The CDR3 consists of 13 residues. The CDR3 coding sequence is TGTGCCAGCAGCACCTGGGCCCAAGACGGGCAGTACTTC. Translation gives CASSTWAQDGQYF.

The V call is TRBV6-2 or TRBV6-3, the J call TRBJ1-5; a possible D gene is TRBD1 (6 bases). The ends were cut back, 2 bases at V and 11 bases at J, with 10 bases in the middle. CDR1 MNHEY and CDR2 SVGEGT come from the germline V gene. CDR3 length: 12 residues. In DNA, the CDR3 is TGTGCCAGCAGTTACGGGGGGGCGACCCAGCATTTT. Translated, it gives CASSYGGATQHF.

The CDR3 region has the DNA TGTGCCAGCAGCCCCTCAGGGGGAACCACCGGGGAGCTGTTTTTT. This sequence encodes CASSPSGGTTGELFF. V gene TRBV28 combines with J gene TRBJ2-2; 7 bases are a match to TRBD1. Germline-derived CDR1 and CDR2 are MDHEN and SYDVKM. V was clipped by 6 bases and J by 4 bases; unmatched bases: 8. The CDR3 runs 15 residues.